The subject of this entry is one T cell receptor (beta chain). In the original workflow: Nucleated cell number was recorded as an estimate derived from reference gene primer amplification. Libraries were prepared by immunoSEQ multiplex PCR; TCRdb keeps only in-frame clonotypes and omits some of them. V and J calls plus clone size are reproduced from that table; the DNA served to infer D and trimming. The data show 70,000 to 100,000 clones, more than 75% seen once. This record comes from a study of blood T cell repertoires in COVID-19. The sample comprised peripheral blood. This TCR was recovered from an elderly woman with active COVID-19.

CDR3 sequence: CASSEAIGGTGELFF. CDR3 bases: TGTGCCAGCAGTGAAGCAATAGGGGGCACCGGGGAGCTGTTTTTT. The chain has TRBV6-1 and TRBJ2-2, with D maybe TRBD1 (6 bases). This CDR3 is 15 amino acids long. Trimming took off 0 bases at V and 4 bases at J, with 9 bases between the two ends. Germline V gene sequence: CDR1 MNHNS, CDR2 SASEGT.